The clone carrying this TCR beta chain occurred once. At one of its ends the junction is not consistent with the germline gene, which may arise from a read error. Clones were read by immunoSEQ multiplex PCR, and TCRdb kept only the in-frame ones, dropping some. The profile shows under 300,000 clones, around 85% of them singletons. The sample is drawn from a study of blood T cell repertoires in COVID-19. Germline V gene lookup returns CDR1 SNHLY and CDR2 FYNNEI. This CDR3 region has 14 residues. The receptor was derived from a human donor with COVID-19, enrolled during active disease. The donor label of this sample is uncertain. The chain carries TRBV2 and TRBJ2-2; 7 nucleotides match TRBD2. Material: peripheral blood. CDR3 sequence (DNA): TGTGTCAGCAGTGTACAAGGGAGGGCCGGGGAGCTGTTTTTT. This encodes CVSSVQGRAGELFF.